These 20 T cell receptor beta chains were all obtained from the same sample, sequenced in a study of identical twins. TCRdb itself ran the 5' RACE reads through MiXCR, one entry per CDR3 protein. The sample contains 500,000 to 700,000 distinct CDR3 sequences, roughly 7.1% of which appear only once. This same sample was also taken into another study, of yellow fever vaccine responses in identical twins.

Sequencing was done on a sample of PBMCs. All receptors come from a woman younger than 30 in good health.

V gene TRBV18 combines with J gene TRBJ2-2; 7 positions agree with TRBD1. V shed 4 bases, J shed 5 bases, and the junction held 7 bases outside the gene matches. Germline CDR1 is KGHSH and CDR2 is LQKENI. This CDR3 region has 15 residues. CDR3 sequence (DNA): TGTGCCAGCTCACAACGACAGGGAAGTACCGGGGAGCTGTTTTTT. Its translation: CASSQRQGSTGELFF.

This clonotype appeared many times. The CDR3 here is CASSEGGSYGYTF. In DNA, the CDR3 is TGTGCCAGCAGTGAAGGGGGGAGCTATGGCTACACCTTC. The chain uses TRBV2 and TRBJ1-2, with D possibly matching TRBD1 (5 bases). Germline lookup yields CDR1 SNHLY and CDR2 FYNNEI. Trimming took off 1 base at V and 4 bases at J, with 7 bases between the two ends. The CDR3 covers 13 residues.

Many counts were recorded for this clonotype. J is TRBJ2-2 and V is TRBV28; 7 bases agree with TRBD2. Per the germline V gene, CDR1 is MDHEN and CDR2 is SYDVKM. The junction had 7 bases not matched to a gene; V was cut back by 5 bases and J by 4 bases. The CDR3 covers 15 residues. The CDR3 nucleotides read TGTGCCAGCAGTCCCGGGACTAAAATCACCGGGGAGCTGTTTTTT. Encoded protein: CASSPGTKITGELFF.

This clonotype was seen many times. The rearrangement joins TRBV2 to TRBJ1-2, with 9 bases identical to TRBD1. V lost 8 bases to trimming and J lost 4 bases; unmatched junction nucleotides: 8. This CDR3 is built from 14 residues. Germline V gene data show CDR1 as SNHLY and CDR2 as FYNNEI. The CDR3 here is CASVGAGQGYGYTF. The CDR3 bases are TGTGCCAGCGTAGGAGCGGGACAGGGCTATGGCTACACCTTC.

This clonotype was recorded a few times. This sequence joins TRBV29-1 and TRBJ2-1; 13 nucleotides match TRBD2. Germline lookup yields CDR1 SQVTM and CDR2 ANQGSEA. The CDR3 extends over 17 amino acids. Germline trimming cut 6 bases from V and 0 bases from J; bases unmatched to any gene: 8. The CDR3 nucleotides are TGCAGCGTCGGGACTAGCGGGAAGGTTAGCTCCTACAATGAGCAGTTCTTC. Its protein product is CSVGTSGKVSSYNEQFF.

V gene TRBV7-9 combines with J gene TRBJ2-2; 10 bases align to TRBD1. The ends lost 5 bases at V and 0 bases at J; junction bases unmatched: 6. The length of the CDR3 is 17 residues. CDR1 SEHNR and CDR2 FQNEAQ come from the germline V gene (reference sequence). Written as DNA, the CDR3 is TGTGCCAGCAGCGTAACTGGACAGGGGGCGAACACCGGGGAGCTGTTTTTT. It translates to CASSVTGQGANTGELFF. Filled out from reference TRBV7-9 and TRBJ2-2, the complete variable domain reads DTGVSQNPRHKITKRGQNVTFRCDPISEHNRLYWYRQTLGQGPEFLTYFQNEAQLEKSRLLSDRFSAERPKGSFSTLEIQRTEQGDSAMYLCASSVTGQGANTGELFFGEGSRLTVL.

This clonotype showed up just a few times. The rearrangement uses TRBV4-1 and TRBJ2-1; 7 bases match TRBD2. This CDR3 region has 10 residues. The V and J ends lost 6 bases and 12 bases, in that order; junction bases with no gene match: 2. The V gene's germline CDR1 is MGHRA and CDR2 YSYEKL. The CDR3 is CASSGGGQFF. CDR3 sequence (DNA): TGCGCCAGCAGTGGCGGGGGGCAGTTCTTC.

In its sample, this clonotype was seen a few times. The chain couples TRBV6-6 to TRBJ2-1; D gene uncertain. V lost 7 bases and J 8 bases, leaving 9 bases between the germline ends. This CDR3 comprises 11 residues. The V gene's germline CDR1 is MNHNY and CDR2 SVGAGI (reference sequence). CDR3 region: CASTSSYEQFF. CDR3 bases: TGTGCCAGCACCAGCAGCTATGAGCAGTTCTTC.

A few counts support this clonotype. This chain links TRBV5-1 with TRBJ1-1; D remains ambiguous. Germline V gives CDR1 SGHRS, CDR2 YFSETQ. The CDR3 spans 15 residues. V was cut by 0 bases and J by 3 bases, with 12 bases left in between. The CDR3 sequence is CASSLEVWLDTEAFF. CDR3 DNA: TGCGCCAGCAGCTTGGAGGTGTGGTTGGACACTGAAGCTTTCTTT.

This clonotype was recorded many times. The chain employs TRBV12-3 or TRBV12-4 and TRBJ2-6; D remains ambiguous. The CDR3 sequence is 15 residues long. V lost 5 bases, J lost 0 bases, and 8 bases lay in between. The CDR3 DNA reads TGTGCCAGCAGTCCAAAGCTCTCTGGGGCCAACGTCCTGACTTTC. Translating gives CASSPKLSGANVLTF.

The table lists this clonotype with a few counts. This chain links TRBV7-9 with TRBJ2-3; TRBD1 matches at 12 bases. The CDR3 length is 15 residues. V gave up 6 bases and J gave up 8 bases; unmatched junction bases: 9. Looked up from germline, CDR1 is SEHNR and CDR2 is FQNEAQ (reference sequence). In DNA form, the CDR3 reads TGTGCCAGCAGACCGCAGGGGACAGGGGGCCCTACGCAGTATTTT. Translating it yields CASRPQGTGGPTQYF.

This clonotype has a handful of counts. The chain uses TRBV20-1 and TRBJ1-3; 7 bases agree with TRBD1. The CDR3 length is 14 residues. V was clipped by 3 bases and J by 4 bases; unmatched bases: 6. Per germline, CDR1 DFQATT and CDR2 SNEGSKA (reference sequence). The CDR3 protein is CSARRDSAGNTIYF. The CDR3 region has the DNA TGCAGTGCTAGGCGGGACAGTGCAGGAAACACCATATATTTT.

V usage is TRBV9 and J usage is TRBJ2-6; D unresolved. Trimming pared 4 bases from V and 2 bases from J, leaving 10 bases between. CDR1 and CDR2 (germline): SGDLS, YYNGEE. This CDR3 region has 15 residues. The CDR3 sequence is CASSTQAPGANVLTF. The CDR3 DNA reads TGTGCCAGCAGCACCCAGGCCCCTGGGGCCAACGTCCTGACTTTC.

In its sample, this clonotype was seen a few times. J is TRBJ2-7 and V is TRBV7-9; D not resolved. The CDR3 is made up of 12 amino acids. The germline CDR1 and CDR2 sequences are SEHNR and FQNEAQ (reference sequence). Trimming pared 4 bases from V and 4 bases from J, leaving 8 bases between. CDR3 amino acids: CASSSTRYEQYV. The CDR3, as DNA: TGTGCCAGCAGCTCCACCAGATACGAGCAGTACGTC.

This clonotype came up a few times. This chain connects TRBV27 to TRBJ2-1; D might be TRBD1 (6 bases). The CDR3 extends over 12 amino acids. In germline, CDR1 is MNHEY, CDR2 SMNVEV (reference sequence). Trimming left V 1 base short and J 13 bases short, with 11 bases between. The CDR3 DNA sequence: TGTGCCAGCAGTTTATTGCAGGGGAATCAGTTCTTC. Its protein product is CASSLLQGNQFF.

The chain combines TRBV20-1 with TRBJ1-5; possible D gene TRBD1, 5 bases. The CDR3 contains 15 residues. Germline loops: CDR1 DFQATT, CDR2 SNEGSKA (reference sequence). V dropped 3 bases and J dropped 2 bases, with 14 bases sitting between them. The CDR3 sequence is CSASPGGAGNQPQHF. As DNA, the CDR3 is TGCAGTGCTAGCCCCGGAGGGGCCGGCAATCAGCCCCAGCATTTT.

Note on this clonotype: This may be a read error: a much more frequent sequence differs by one nucleotide. Since the CDR3 does not end with the conserved phenylalanine or tryptophan, this likely comes from a read error. The CDR3 sequence is CASSQGGSGNYEQYY. Here the CDR3 DNA reads TGTGCCAGCAGCCAAGGCGGAAGCGGAAACTACGAGCAGTACTAC. This sequence joins TRBV3-1 and TRBJ2-7, with D maybe TRBD2 (5 bases). With 1 base removed from V and 3 bases from J, the gap between germline ends came to 13 bases. Germline values: CDR1 LGHDT, CDR2 YNNKEL (reference sequence). The CDR3 sequence is 15 residues long.

This clonotype was found many times. This chain connects TRBV12-3 or TRBV12-4 to TRBJ1-1; D gene unclear. The CDR3 length is 14 residues. Trimming left V 2 bases short and J 1 base short, with 8 bases between. CDR3 DNA: TGTGCCAGCAGTTTATTCCGGAGGAACACTGAAGCTTTCTTT. It codes for CASSLFRRNTEAFF.

V and J are TRBV4-1 and TRBJ2-1; 11 bases match TRBD2. Per germline, CDR1 MGHRA and CDR2 YSYEKL. The CDR3 runs 17 residues. The V and J ends lost 0 bases and 7 bases, in that order; junction bases with no gene match: 8. CDR3 in amino acids: CASSQETSGSRRNEQFF. CDR3 coding DNA: TGCGCCAGCAGCCAAGAAACTAGCGGGAGTAGGAGGAATGAGCAGTTCTTC.

This clonotype was recorded many times. The gene calls are TRBV14 and TRBJ2-2; possible D gene TRBD2, 7 bases. The length of the CDR3 is 16 residues. Trimming pared 5 bases from V and 6 bases from J, leaving 19 bases between. The germline V gene has CDR1 SGHDN and CDR2 FVKESK. The chain's CDR3 is CASSSRDAGASGELFF. The CDR3 bases are TGTGCCAGCAGCTCACGCGATGCGGGGGCCTCCGGGGAGCTGTTTTTT.